Listed here is a single TCR beta chain. Trimming shortened V by 5 bases and J by 3 bases, and 10 bases separated the two germline ends. In germline, CDR1 is MNHEY, CDR2 SVGAGI. CDR3 size: 13 residues. The data originate from a study of blood T cell repertoires in COVID-19. The wider study: Italy, Spain and the United States were the sources of the convalescent and acute COVID-19 samples.

Source study methods: Counts of nucleated cells, estimated from reference gene primer amplification, were obtained. TCRdb keeps only in-frame clones here, not all; method: immunoSEQ multiplex PCR. That table furnishes V, J and clone size, whereas the DNA furnished D and trimming. The table shows 200,000 to 300,000 clones, with about 88% occurring only once. The chain combines TRBV6-5 with TRBJ1-1; D might be TRBD1 (5 bases). Sequencing was performed on peripheral blood. The receptor comes from a man younger than 45 with active or convalescent COVID-19. The CDR3 DNA reads as TGTGCCAGCAGTCTCGCGGGGCACACTGAAGCTTTCTTT. It encodes CASSLAGHTEAFF.